These 26 T cell receptor beta chains share one sample of origin, sequenced in a study of identical twins. TCRdb re-called the 5' RACE reads through MiXCR, storing one row per CDR3 protein. This sample has about 790,000 distinct CDR3 sequences, with 15% to 20% found just once. This sample also appeared in a second study, on T cells expressing NK-cell markers.

Sequenced material: PBMCs. The receptors come from a woman in her late teens or twenties in good health.

The V call is TRBV5-1, the J call TRBJ1-6; D uncertain. The CDR3 runs to 14 residues. V lost 0 bases to trimming and J lost 7 bases, with 8 bases between them. The germline V gene encodes CDR1 SGHRS and CDR2 YFSETQ. CDR3 protein: CASSLESANSPLHF. CDR3 coding DNA: TGCGCCAGCAGCTTGGAGTCAGCCAATTCACCCCTCCACTTT.

The table lists this clonotype with a few counts. The CDR3 protein is CSANDRTDTQYF. CDR3 bases: TGCAGTGCTAACGACCGCACAGATACGCAGTATTTT. The V call is TRBV20-1, the J call TRBJ2-3, with D hard to call. This CDR3 comprises 12 residues. Trimming took off 4 bases at V and 1 base at J, with 6 bases between the two ends. The germline CDR1 and CDR2 sequences are DFQATT and SNEGSKA (reference sequence).

This chain joins TRBV7-9 and TRBJ1-1; the match to TRBD1 covers 8 bases. The J segment lost 11 bases and the V segment lost 5 bases, leaving 10 bases of the junction unmatched. The CDR3 contains 13 residues. CDR1 SEHNR and CDR2 FQNEAQ come from the germline V gene (reference sequence). The CDR3: CASSRRGQGSAFF. In nucleotides, the CDR3 is TGTGCCAGCAGCCGAAGAGGACAGGGCTCGGCTTTCTTT. The full variable domain, its missing parts supplied by reference TRBV7-9 and TRBJ1-1, is DTGVSQNPRHKITKRGQNVTFRCDPISEHNRLYWYRQTLGQGPEFLTYFQNEAQLEKSRLLSDRFSAERPKGSFSTLEIQRTEQGDSAMYLCASSRRGQGSAFFGQGTRLTVV.

This clonotype was counted a few times. This chain uses TRBV6-2 or TRBV6-3 with TRBJ1-4, with D uncertain. Germline CDR1 and CDR2: MNHEY and SVGEGT. This CDR3 region has 17 residues. The ends were cut back, 0 bases at V and 8 bases at J, with 19 bases in the middle. CDR3 residues: CASSYSRHDPRKEKLFF. The CDR3 DNA reads TGTGCCAGCAGTTACTCGAGACATGATCCACGAAAGGAAAAACTGTTTTTT.

The chain joins TRBV12-3 or TRBV12-4 to TRBJ2-2; D possibly corresponds to TRBD2 (6 bases). Trimming removed 6 bases from V and 6 bases from J, with 11 bases in between. The CDR3 is 13 residues long. CDR3 loop: CASRTRQAGELFF. The CDR3, as DNA: TGTGCCAGCAGGACTAGGCAAGCCGGGGAGCTGTTTTTT.

The chain is built from TRBV5-8 and TRBJ2-3; D unclear. CDR1 is SGHTS and CDR2 is YDEGEE in the germline V gene. This CDR3 has 12 residues. Trimming took off 0 bases at V and 10 bases at J, with 9 bases between the two ends. In DNA form, the CDR3 reads TGTGCCAGCAGCTTGGCGTCCAAGGCGCAGTATTTT. Its translation: CASSLASKAQYF.

Only a few counts were recorded for this clonotype. The chain is built from TRBV6-6 and TRBJ2-3, with D perhaps matching TRBD2 (5 bases). The CDR3 length is 14 residues. CDR1 is MNHNY and CDR2 is SVGAGI in the germline V gene (reference sequence). Trimming stripped 6 bases from V and 1 base from J, with 11 bases between. Here the CDR3 reads CASRKSGRTDTQYF. CDR3 nucleotides: TGTGCCAGCAGGAAGAGCGGTCGCACAGATACGCAGTATTTT.

The V and J genes are TRBV4-1 and TRBJ2-7; 10 positions match TRBD2. CDR1 and CDR2 (germline): MGHRA, YSYEKL. With V trimmed by 1 base and J by 3 bases, 9 bases remained unmatched. The CDR3 sequence is 17 residues long. The CDR3 DNA reads TGCGCCAGCAGCCAAGTAACTAGCGGGGCATTCTTCTACGAGCAGTACTTC. Residues: CASSQVTSGAFFYEQYF.

This clonotype was counted only a few times. The chain is built from TRBV6-2 or TRBV6-3 and TRBJ2-7, with D possibly matching TRBD1 (6 bases). The V end was cut by 5 bases, the J end by 6 bases, with 11 bases between. CDR3 length equals 12 residues. CDR1 is MNHEY, CDR2 SVGEGT, per germline. CDR3 residues: CASSSGQSEQYF. In DNA form, the CDR3 reads TGTGCCAGCAGTAGTGGACAGTCCGAGCAGTACTTC.

Ten or more counts support this clonotype. CDR3 sequence: CASSLVGTGDIQYF. The CDR3, as DNA: TGCGCCAGCAGCTTGGTCGGGACCGGAGACATTCAGTACTTC. V and J are TRBV5-1 and TRBJ2-4; the D gene could be TRBD1 or TRBD2 (5 bases each). Trimming stripped 0 bases from V and 8 bases from J, with 12 bases between. This CDR3 region has 14 residues. From germline, CDR1 is SGHRS and CDR2 YFSETQ.

The CDR3 DNA reads as TGTGCCAGCTCCGGACAGACTAGCAATCAGCCCCAGCATTTT. Protein product: CASSGQTSNQPQHF. The chain couples TRBV6-1 to TRBJ1-5; TRBD1 is a possible D gene (6 bases). V gave up 8 bases and J gave up 0 bases, with 11 bases separating them. CDR3 length: 14 amino acids. In germline, CDR1 is MNHNS, CDR2 SASEGT.

The V gene is TRBV20-1, the J gene TRBJ2-5; either TRBD1 or TRBD2 may supply D (5 bases each). V was shortened by 5 bases and J by 4 bases, with 11 bases between the two germline ends. Germline CDR1 is DFQATT and CDR2 is SNEGSKA (reference sequence). This CDR3 spans 12 amino acids. CDR3 nucleotide sequence: TGCAGTGCTGGGGACGAGAGAGAGACCCAGTACTTC. It specifies CSAGDERETQYF.

This clonotype has only a few counts. In DNA, the CDR3 is TGCAGTGCCAGGGACTACCAACAAGAGACCCAGTACTTC. Translating gives CSARDYQQETQYF. The V call is TRBV20-1, the J call TRBJ2-5, with 7 nucleotides matching TRBD2. The CDR3 runs to 13 residues. Trimming removed 6 bases from V and 2 bases from J; junction bases left unmatched: 6. The germline V gene encodes CDR1 DFQATT and CDR2 SNEGSKA (reference sequence).

The V gene is TRBV20-1, the J gene TRBJ2-1; 9 nucleotides align to TRBD2. The V gene's germline CDR1 is DFQATT and CDR2 SNEGSKA (reference sequence). The trim removed 5 bases at V and 4 bases at J, leaving 6 bases unmatched. There are 14 residues in the CDR3. The CDR3 DNA follows: TGCAGTGCTGAGACTAGCGGAGGGTACAATGAGCAGTTCTTC. Protein sequence: CSAETSGGYNEQFF.

Many counts were recorded for this clonotype. The CDR3: CASSLVTGGEETQYF. The CDR3 DNA reads TGCGCCAGCAGCTTGGTTACCGGGGGAGAAGAGACCCAGTACTTC. The chain links TRBV5-1 to TRBJ2-5, with TRBD2 as a possible D gene (6 bases). This CDR3 has 15 amino acids. Germline V gene data show CDR1 as SGHRS and CDR2 as YFSETQ. V was trimmed by 0 bases and J by 3 bases, leaving 12 bases between them. The variable domain in full, completed from reference TRBV5-1 and TRBJ2-5, reads KAGVTQTPRYLIKTRGQQVTLSCSPISGHRSVSWYQQTPGQGLQFLFEYFSETQRNKGNFPGRFSGRQFSNSRSEMNVSTLELGDSALYLCASSLVTGGEETQYFGPGTRLLVL.

This clonotype was detected a few times. V usage is TRBV12-3 or TRBV12-4 and J usage is TRBJ1-3; D not resolved. V gave up 3 bases and J gave up 0 bases, with 12 bases separating them. The CDR3 is 16 residues long. CDR3 in DNA: TGTGCCAGCAGTTTGGGGTTGGCAGCCTCTGGAAACACCATATATTTT. It encodes CASSLGLAASGNTIYF.

The V and J genes are TRBV2 and TRBJ2-2; the D gene is possibly TRBD2 (5 bases). The V end lost 7 bases, the J end lost 4 bases, and 13 bases lay between the germline ends. The CDR3 spans 14 residues. Germline V gene data show CDR1 as SNHLY and CDR2 as FYNNEI. The CDR3 DNA reads TGTGCCAGCAAACTCAGCGGTCCCACCGGGGAGCTGTTTTTT. Translating gives CASKLSGPTGELFF.

V gene TRBV7-2 combines with J gene TRBJ2-1, with D hard to call. The CDR3 consists of 15 residues. V lost 4 bases and J lost 0, with 10 bases in between. CDR1 is SGHTA, CDR2 FQGNSA, per germline. The CDR3 sequence is CASSYAVSSYNEQFF. The CDR3 coding sequence is TGTGCCAGCAGCTATGCGGTAAGCTCCTACAATGAGCAGTTCTTC.

A few counts support this clonotype. This chain connects TRBV12-3 or TRBV12-4 to TRBJ2-5; unclear D gene. The V gene lost 5 bases and the J gene lost 5 bases, with 18 bases spanning the gap. The CDR3 has 15 residues. This CDR3 is CASSENRAPQETQYF. For the CDR3, the DNA is TGTGCCAGCAGTGAGAACCGGGCCCCGCAGGAGACCCAGTACTTC.

This clonotype was observed a few times. The rearrangement links TRBV29-1 to TRBJ2-1; 12 nucleotides align to TRBD1. The germline CDR1 and CDR2 sequences are SQVTM and ANQGSEA. The CDR3 is 14 amino acids. V shed 5 bases and J 9 bases; nucleotides not matched to a gene: 8. The CDR3 reads CSVKPGQGAREQFF. The DNA for the CDR3 is TGCAGCGTTAAACCGGGACAGGGGGCGCGTGAGCAGTTCTTC.

The rearrangement links TRBV20-1 to TRBJ2-1; no definite D call. There are 13 residues in the CDR3. V was clipped by 7 bases and J by 7 bases, with 17 bases between them. Looked up from germline, CDR1 is DFQATT and CDR2 is SNEGSKA (reference sequence). The CDR3 sequence: CSVRNPSWNEQFF. In DNA, the CDR3 is TGCAGTGTCAGGAACCCCTCTTGGAATGAGCAGTTCTTC.

This clonotype has at least ten counts. The rearrangement uses TRBV20-1 and TRBJ2-1, with TRBD2 identical over 10 bases. The CDR3 totals 14 residues. The germline V gene has CDR1 DFQATT and CDR2 SNEGSKA (reference sequence). The junction had 5 bases not matched to a gene; V was cut back by 3 bases and J by 6 bases. The CDR3: CSASQREGGNEQFF. The CDR3 region has the DNA TGCAGTGCTAGTCAGCGGGAGGGGGGCAATGAGCAGTTCTTC.

This clonotype occurred many times. The chain is built from TRBV6-2 or TRBV6-3 and TRBJ2-2, with 12 bases fitting TRBD2. Per the germline V gene, CDR1 is MNHEY and CDR2 is SVGEGT. The CDR3 spans 16 residues. The V and J ends lost 0 bases and 4 bases, in that order; junction bases with no gene match: 0. CDR3 DNA: TGTGCCAGCAGTTACTCGGGACTAGCGGGCACCGGGGAGCTGTTTTTT. Its translation is CASSYSGLAGTGELFF.

This clonotype has just a few counts. The chain recombines TRBV12-3 or TRBV12-4 with TRBJ2-5; D is unresolved. V was trimmed by 6 bases and J by 2 bases, leaving 13 bases between them. CDR3 length: 14 amino acids. In DNA form, the CDR3 reads TGTGCCAGCAGCATCAGTATTGGGCAAGAGACCCAGTACTTC. Translated, it gives CASSISIGQETQYF.

The sample holds a few counts of this clonotype. This chain connects TRBV10-3 to TRBJ2-3; possibly TRBD1 or TRBD2 for D (5 bases each). The V gene lost 8 bases and the J gene lost 9 bases, with 15 bases spanning the gap. The CDR3 loop spans 12 amino acids. Germline V gene data show CDR1 as ENHRY and CDR2 as SYGVKD. CDR3 residues: CAIGGIGVTQYF. In DNA form, the CDR3 reads TGTGCCATCGGGGGAATTGGGGTCACGCAGTATTTT.

V gene TRBV10-3 combines with J gene TRBJ1-1; maybe TRBD1 (6 bases). In germline, CDR1 is ENHRY, CDR2 SYGVKD. V lost 9 bases, J lost 5 bases, and 16 bases lay in between. CDR3 length equals 13 residues. CDR3 sequence reads: CAMHRAEGTEAFF. The CDR3 nucleotides are TGTGCCATGCACAGGGCCGAGGGTACTGAAGCTTTCTTT.